This T cell receptor beta chain came from a study of T cells in Graves' hyperthyroidism and ophthalmopathy. Study conclusions and caveats: Peripheral blood also featured most of the thyroid clonotypes expanded above 0.001.

Points on this clonotype: Its antigen is unknown.

Germline V gene sequence: CDR1 GTSNPN, CDR2 SVGIG (reference sequence). The CDR3 sequence is 15 residues long. J gave up 9 bases and V 1 base, and 8 bases lay outside the gene matches. What was amplified from RNA transcripts were TCR beta CDR3 regions. Initially, a first-round RT-PCR of the TCR CDR3 employed the HTBI primer set. TCRdb fed the multiplex PCR reads into MiXCR, producing one record per CDR3 protein. The sample lists hundreds of thousands of distinct CDR3 sequences, roughly 14% occurring once. The chain combines TRBV30 with TRBJ1-6; 8 positions agree with TRBD1. Sequencing was done on a sample of blood. The source of this sequence is a man younger than 35 with Graves' ophthalmopathy. CDR3 in amino acids: CAWSGPGQGVSPLHF. The DNA for the CDR3 is TGTGCCTGGAGTGGCCCAGGACAGGGTGTTTCACCCCTCCACTTT. Full variable domain (remainder filled in from reference TRBV30 and TRBJ1-6): SQTIHQWPATLVQPVGSPLSLECTVEGTSNPNLYWYRQAAGRGLQLLFYSVGIGQISSEVPQNLSASRPQDRQFILSSKKLLLSDSGFYLCAWSGPGQGVSPLHFGNGTRLTVT.